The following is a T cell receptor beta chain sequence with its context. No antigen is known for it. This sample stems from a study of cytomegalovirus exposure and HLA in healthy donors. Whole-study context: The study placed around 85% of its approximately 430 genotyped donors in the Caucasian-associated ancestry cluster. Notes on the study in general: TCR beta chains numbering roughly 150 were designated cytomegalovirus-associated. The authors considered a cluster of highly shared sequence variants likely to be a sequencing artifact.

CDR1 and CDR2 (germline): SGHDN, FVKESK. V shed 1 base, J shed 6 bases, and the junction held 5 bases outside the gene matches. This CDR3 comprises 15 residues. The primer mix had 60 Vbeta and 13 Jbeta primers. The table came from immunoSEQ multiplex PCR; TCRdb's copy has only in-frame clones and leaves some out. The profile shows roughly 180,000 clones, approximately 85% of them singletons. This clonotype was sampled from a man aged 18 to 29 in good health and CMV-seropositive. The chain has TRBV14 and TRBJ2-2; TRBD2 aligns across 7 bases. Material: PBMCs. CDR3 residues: CASSQGPGGPGELFF. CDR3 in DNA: TGTGCCAGCAGCCAAGGGCCGGGAGGCCCCGGGGAGCTGTTTTTT.